This paragraph covers one T cell receptor beta chain sequence. Its specificity is not known. This entry comes from a study of Tregs in tolerant kidney transplant recipients. As for the study in general: Related graft donors supplied nonmyeloablative bone marrow transplants, and mixed chimerism was transient. Study-level results: Donor-specific Treg expansion exceeded global Treg expansion in tolerant patients, suggesting antigen drive. The small number of patients limits these findings pending further validation.

The repertoire was sequenced with immunoSEQ multiplex PCR; TCRdb's copy has only in-frame clones and lacks some. The sample includes about 110,000 clones, about 90% of them seen just once. This CDR3 is built from 15 residues. Germline V gene sequence: CDR1 WSHSY, CDR2 SAAADI. With 6 bases clipped from V and 7 bases from J, the junction kept 6 bases outside the gene matches. Source: CD4+ T cells from blood, taken before the transplant. This clonotype originated in a human donor who received a combined kidney and bone marrow transplant. This chain links TRBV10-2 with TRBJ2-1, with 13 bases that match TRBD2. This CDR3 reads CASSPGLAGPNEQFF. The CDR3 DNA follows: TGCGCCAGCAGCCCGGGACTAGCGGGACCAAATGAGCAGTTCTTC.